Each of the 29 T cell receptor beta chains below was sequenced from the same sample in a study of T-cell reconstitution after alpha-beta-depleted transplantation in children (TCRdb year 2016). Libraries were made using PCR. Sequencing took place on an Illumina HiSeq 2500. TCR libraries were prepared with molecular barcoding, using unique molecular identifiers to normalize TCRbeta repertoire quantification. The raw public data were reprocessed by TCRdb itself: fastp quality trimming at Q25, MiXCR clonotype calling, in-frame beta chains only. Rows with one shared CDR3 protein collapse into an entry with the most common genes and DNA. The sample table shows 580,000 or so distinct CDR3 sequences, and more than 20% are seen once. The top ten hold 13% to 15% of the sample. Interpreted using the paper, the treatment or condition label stands for: allogeneic hematopoietic cell transplantation with graft depleted of TCRalphabeta T cells and CD19 B cells.

Sequenced here: PBMCs, mostly from graft donor cells, sampled 360 days after TCRalphabeta/CD19-depleted stem cell transplant. These TCRs come from a boy under two years old who had a stem cell transplant for acute myeloid leukemia, so the T cells may come from the graft donor.

This clonotype occurred many times. The gene calls are TRBV29-1 and TRBJ1-2; D perhaps matches TRBD1 (6 bases). The CDR3 has 12 residues. The ends were cut back, 6 bases at V and 4 bases at J, with 12 bases in the middle. From germline, CDR1 is SQVTM and CDR2 ANQGSEA. Here the CDR3 reads CSVTGQSYGYTF. CDR3 nucleotides: TGCAGCGTCACTGGACAGTCCTATGGCTACACCTTC.

There are many counts of this clonotype. The chain uses TRBV15 and TRBJ2-1, with unresolved D. This CDR3 spans 18 amino acids. The V and J ends lost 1 base and 0 bases respectively, with 16 bases between them. Germline loops: CDR1 LNHNV, CDR2 YYDKDF (reference sequence). CDR3 bases: TGTGCCACCAGCAGAGGCCCTGGGGTGCCGAGCTCCTACAATGAGCAGTTCTTC. It encodes CATSRGPGVPSSYNEQFF.

A few counts support this clonotype. The chain employs TRBV27 and TRBJ2-3, with 8 bases lining up with TRBD2. The CDR3 has 17 residues. The V gene end was trimmed by 1 base and the J gene end by 0 bases; junction bases not matched to a gene: 6. The germline V gene has CDR1 MNHEY and CDR2 SMNVEV (reference sequence). The CDR3 protein is CASSLFGGGPSTDTQYF. The CDR3 nucleotides read TGTGCCAGCAGTTTATTTGGCGGGGGGCCGAGCACAGATACGCAGTATTTT.

This clonotype was detected ten times or more. This chain joins TRBV5-5 and TRBJ2-5; D may be TRBD1 (6 bases). Germline V gives CDR1 SGHKS, CDR2 YYEKEE (reference sequence). Trimming pared 3 bases from V and 3 bases from J, leaving 18 bases between. This CDR3 contains 16 residues. CDR3 nucleotides: TGTGCCAGCAGCTGGGCACTGACAGGTCTGAAAGAGACCCAGTACTTC. It yields the protein CASSWALTGLKETQYF.

In DNA, the CDR3 is TGTGCCATCAGTCCGGACAACTACGAGCAGTACGTC. It specifies CAISPDNYEQYV. The genes are TRBV10-3 and TRBJ2-7; a weak D match, TRBD1 (5 bases). V lost 5 bases and J 3 bases, leaving 8 bases between the germline ends. Germline lookup yields CDR1 ENHRY and CDR2 SYGVKD. The CDR3 loop spans 12 amino acids.

This clonotype was picked up a small number of times. CDR3 DNA sequence: TGCAGTGCCGCGGGGGGGCCGTCAGATACGCAGTATTTT. This translates into CSAAGGPSDTQYF. The V and J genes are TRBV20-1 and TRBJ2-3; 9 positions match TRBD2. This CDR3 has 13 amino acids. V shed 6 bases, J shed 4 bases, and the junction held 5 bases outside the gene matches. Germline CDR1 DFQATT, CDR2 SNEGSKA (reference sequence).

This clonotype has a count of ten or more. The chain uses TRBV3-1 and TRBJ1-4, with D maybe TRBD1 (5 bases). Trimming cost V 4 bases and J 6 bases, with 18 bases left between them. Germline values: CDR1 LGHDT, CDR2 YNNKEL (reference sequence). CDR3 length: 16 residues. CDR3: CASSRQPTVSDEKLFF. The CDR3 DNA is TGTGCCAGCAGCCGACAACCGACAGTCTCGGATGAAAAACTGTTTTTT.

The table lists this clonotype with many counts. The chain uses TRBV7-9 and TRBJ2-7; D is undetermined. Germline CDR1 and CDR2: SEHNR and FQNEAQ (reference sequence). Trimming cost V 10 bases and J 0 bases, with 7 bases left between them. This CDR3 comprises 11 residues. CDR3 coding DNA: TGTGCCAACCGAAGCTCCTACGAGCAGTACTTC. Its protein is CANRSSYEQYF.

The genes are TRBV13 and TRBJ1-4; D remains unclear. The J call is doubtful: the DNA matches TRBJ2-2 better. The CDR3 length is 12 residues. Germline assignment: CDR1 PRHDT and CDR2 FYEKMQ (reference sequence). The chain's CDR3 is CASSLGNLELFF. The CDR3 coding sequence is TGTGCCAGCAGCTTAGGGAACTTGGAGCTGTTTTTT.

This clonotype was seen repeatedly, ten times or more. V is TRBV20-1 and J is TRBJ1-4; 10 positions match TRBD1. CDR3 length: 15 amino acids. Germline CDR1 and CDR2: DFQATT and SNEGSKA (reference sequence). Trimming at V came to 0 bases and at J to 6 bases, leaving 4 bases not matched to a gene. This CDR3 is CSARDWDRGYEKLFF. In DNA, the CDR3 is TGCAGTGCTAGAGATTGGGACAGGGGATATGAAAAACTGTTTTTT.

This clonotype was detected only a few times. V gene TRBV27 combines with J gene TRBJ2-3; D is undetermined. V lost 4 bases and J lost 4, with 18 bases in between. Germline CDR1 reads MNHEY; CDR2 reads SMNVEV (reference sequence). The CDR3 is 16 residues long. CDR3 sequence (DNA): TGTGCCAGCAGTTCAAAGACTCCGCACGTCGCAGATACGCAGTATTTT. Translating gives CASSSKTPHVADTQYF.

The rearrangement uses TRBV4-3 and TRBJ1-4, with D possibly being TRBD1 (5 bases). The CDR3 is made up of 15 amino acids. The germline V gene encodes CDR1 LGHNA and CDR2 YSLEER. The V gene lost 0 bases and the J gene lost 8 bases, with 13 bases spanning the gap. Written as DNA, the CDR3 is TGCGCCAGCAGCCAAGATGCAGACAGTCGGGAAAAACTGTTTTTT. Protein product: CASSQDADSREKLFF.

The chain recombines TRBV9 with TRBJ2-5; perhaps TRBD1 as D (5 bases). Trimming cost V 0 bases and J 3 bases, with 9 bases left between them. The CDR3 runs 14 residues. CDR1 SGDLS and CDR2 YYNGEE come from the germline V gene. CDR3: CASSVGQKKETQYF. Here the CDR3 DNA reads TGTGCCAGCAGCGTAGGACAGAAAAAAGAGACCCAGTACTTC.

The table lists this clonotype with a count of one. A much larger clone lies one base from this, so it may be a read error. J is TRBJ2-1 and V is TRBV28; D might be TRBD2 (5 bases). The V and J ends lost 8 bases and 7 bases respectively, with 12 bases between them. Germline V CDR1 and CDR2: MDHEN, SYDVKM. The CDR3 runs to 12 residues. The CDR3 here is CASGPGVNEQFF. The CDR3 coding sequence is TGTGCCAGCGGCCCCGGGGTGAATGAGCAGTTCTTC.

This clonotype was observed a handful of times. The V and J genes are TRBV6-5 and TRBJ1-3; TRBD1 matches 7 bases. In germline, CDR1 is MNHEY, CDR2 SVGAGI. The CDR3 is 14 amino acids. J gave up 8 bases and V 4 bases, and 8 bases lay outside the gene matches. This CDR3 is CASSSATGQYTIYF. The CDR3 nucleotides read TGTGCCAGCAGTTCCGCGACAGGGCAATACACCATATATTTT.

This sequence joins TRBV19 and TRBJ2-2; 8 bases map to TRBD2. J lost 5 bases, V lost 9 bases, and 14 bases had no gene match. From germline, CDR1 is LNHDA and CDR2 SQIVND (reference sequence). This CDR3 has 16 residues. The CDR3 DNA reads as TGTGCCAGCCACGAGGGGCCAGCGGGGGCTACCGGGGAGCTGTTTTTT. Residues: CASHEGPAGATGELFF.

This clonotype occurred a few times. In nucleotides, the CDR3 is TGTGCCAGCAGCCAAGAAAGAGCGGCTAACTATGGCTACACCTTC. This sequence encodes CASSQERAANYGYTF. The chain couples TRBV3-1 to TRBJ1-2, with no clear D. Germline assignment: CDR1 LGHDT and CDR2 YNNKEL (reference sequence). The CDR3 covers 15 residues. V lost 0 bases and J 0 bases, leaving 8 bases between the germline ends.

This clonotype was counted only a few times. The CDR3 sequence is CASSGSGGIVEKLFF. In DNA, the CDR3 is TGTGCCAGCAGTGGGTCGGGGGGAATCGTTGAAAAACTGTTTTTT. The chain uses TRBV6-1 and TRBJ1-4; D is possibly TRBD1 (5 bases). In germline, CDR1 is MNHNS, CDR2 SASEGT. Deletions cut 4 bases from V and 7 bases from J, with 16 bases between. This CDR3 contains 15 residues.

This clonotype was recorded a few times. The rearrangement uses TRBV15 and TRBJ2-7, with D perhaps being TRBD1 or TRBD2 (5 bases each). The ends were cut back, 1 base at V and 0 bases at J, with 16 bases in the middle. The germline gives CDR1 LNHNV, CDR2 YYDKDF (reference sequence). The CDR3 loop spans 17 amino acids. The CDR3 nucleotides are TGTGCCACCAGCAGAGCGGAGGACACCGTGAGCTCCTACGAGCAGTACTTC. The encoded protein is CATSRAEDTVSSYEQYF.

This chain joins TRBV7-2 and TRBJ2-1; D perhaps matches TRBD1 (7 bases). Germline V gives CDR1 SGHTA, CDR2 FQGNSA. The CDR3 spans 22 residues. The germline V and J ends were trimmed by 3 bases and 2 bases, with 32 bases remaining between them. CDR3 loop: CASSFQGPGHRGGGTAYNEQFF. Written as DNA, the CDR3 is TGTGCCAGCAGCTTTCAGGGCCCAGGACACCGAGGAGGAGGGACAGCCTACAATGAGCAGTTCTTC.

This chain joins TRBV6-2 or TRBV6-3 and TRBJ2-3, with 12 nucleotides matching TRBD2. V lost 5 bases and J lost 2; bases outside the gene matches: 5. This CDR3 comprises 16 residues. The V gene's germline CDR1 is MNHEY and CDR2 SVGEGT. CDR3 region: CASSRLAGAFTDTQYF. CDR3 in DNA: TGTGCCAGCAGTCGACTAGCGGGGGCCTTCACAGATACGCAGTATTTT.

In this sample, this clonotype turned up a few times. CDR3: CASSHRDRAGTQYF. CDR3 nucleotides: TGTGCCAGCAGTCACCGGGACCGAGCGGGGACCCAGTACTTC. The rearrangement uses TRBV25-1 and TRBJ2-5, with TRBD2 as a possible D gene (6 bases). CDR1 is MGHDK and CDR2 is SYGVNS in the germline V gene. The V end was cut by 5 bases, the J end by 7 bases, with 17 bases between. The length of the CDR3 is 14 residues.

The chain couples TRBV6-5 to TRBJ2-3; D is ambiguous. The V and J ends lost 8 bases and 1 base respectively, with 7 bases between them. Looked up from germline, CDR1 is MNHEY and CDR2 is SVGAGI. The CDR3 runs 12 residues. The CDR3 region is CASGVRTDTQYF. Written as DNA, the CDR3 is TGTGCCAGCGGGGTCCGCACAGATACGCAGTATTTT.

The chain links TRBV27 to TRBJ2-1; TRBD2 matches at 9 bases. Trimming removed 2 bases from V and 2 bases from J; junction bases left unmatched: 10. CDR3 length: 18 residues. Germline-derived CDR1 and CDR2 are MNHEY and SMNVEV (reference sequence). In nucleotides, the CDR3 is TGTGCCAGCAGTTTACTAGCGGGGTTCGTTAATGCCTACAATGAGCAGTTCTTC. It yields the protein CASSLLAGFVNAYNEQFF.

A remark on this clonotype: An end of the junction does not agree with germline; a read error may underlie this. This sequence joins TRBV19 and TRBJ2-1; D might be TRBD1 (6 bases). The CDR3 has 12 amino acids. Germline loops: CDR1 LNHDA, CDR2 SQIVND (reference sequence). The CDR3 DNA reads as TGTGCCAGTAGTACACTCACAGGGCTGGAACTCTTC. It translates to CASSTLTGLELF.

At least ten counts were recorded for this clonotype. The chain uses TRBV6-5 and TRBJ2-7, with a weak D call TRBD2 (6 bases). The CDR3 extends over 13 amino acids. Germline values: CDR1 MNHEY, CDR2 SVGAGI. Trimming stripped 4 bases from V and 6 bases from J, with 13 bases between. CDR3: CASSSTRDGEQYF. DNA for the CDR3: TGTGCCAGCAGTTCGACTAGGGACGGCGAGCAGTACTTC.

This clonotype was observed many times. The rearrangement joins TRBV7-2 to TRBJ1-6; the D is unclear. The CDR3 is 15 residues long. Looked up from germline, CDR1 is SGHTA and CDR2 is FQGNSA. Trimming left V 4 bases short and J 4 bases short, with 11 bases between. CDR3 DNA sequence: TGTGCCAGCAGCTCCCGACGGGATTATAATTCACCCCTCCACTTT. Its protein is CASSSRRDYNSPLHF.

This chain uses TRBV24-1 with TRBJ2-3; TRBD1 agrees at 8 bases. Germline V gene sequence: CDR1 KGHDR, CDR2 SFDVKD. The CDR3 spans 13 residues. Trimming cost V 5 bases and J 4 bases; bases outside gene matches: 1. DNA for the CDR3: TGTGCCACCAGTGGACAGGGGTCAGATACGCAGTATTTT. It yields the protein CATSGQGSDTQYF.

This chain connects TRBV18 to TRBJ2-5; no firm D call. The CDR3 has 14 amino acids. V was cut by 0 bases and J by 5 bases, with 10 bases left in between. Per germline, CDR1 KGHSH and CDR2 LQKENI. CDR3 in DNA: TGTGCCAGCTCACCACCGTCCGTTCAGGAGACCCAGTACTTC. This sequence encodes CASSPPSVQETQYF.